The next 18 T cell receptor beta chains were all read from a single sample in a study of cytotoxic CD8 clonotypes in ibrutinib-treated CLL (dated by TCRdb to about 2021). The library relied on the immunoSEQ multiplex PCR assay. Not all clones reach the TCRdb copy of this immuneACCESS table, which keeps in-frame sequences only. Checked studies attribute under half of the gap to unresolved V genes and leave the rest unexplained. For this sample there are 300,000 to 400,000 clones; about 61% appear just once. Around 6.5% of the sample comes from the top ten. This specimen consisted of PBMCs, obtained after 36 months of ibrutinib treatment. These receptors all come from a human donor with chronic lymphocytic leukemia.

The DNA of the CDR3 is TGTGCCAGCAGCTTGTTAGGGGGCGGGAACACTGAAGCTTTCTTT. Translating it yields CASSLLGGGNTEAFF. This chain uses TRBV5-4 with TRBJ1-1; 7 nucleotides match TRBD1. The junction had 4 bases not matched to a gene; V was cut back by 1 base and J by 1 base. The CDR3 is made up of 15 amino acids. Germline assignment: CDR1 SGHNT and CDR2 YYREEE (reference sequence).

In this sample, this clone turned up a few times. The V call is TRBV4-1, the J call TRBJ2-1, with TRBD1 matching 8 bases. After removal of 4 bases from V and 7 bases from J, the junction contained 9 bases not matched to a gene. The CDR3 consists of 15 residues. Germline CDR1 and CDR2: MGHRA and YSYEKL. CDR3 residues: CASSLTRDRNNEQFF. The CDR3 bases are TGCGCCAGCAGCCTCACCCGGGACAGGAATAATGAGCAGTTCTTC.

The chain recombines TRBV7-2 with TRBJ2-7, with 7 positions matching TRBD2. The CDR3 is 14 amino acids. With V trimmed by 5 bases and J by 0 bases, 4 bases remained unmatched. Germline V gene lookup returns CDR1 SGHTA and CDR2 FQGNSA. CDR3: CASSQGGSSYEQYF. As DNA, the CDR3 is TGTGCCAGCAGCCAGGGCGGGAGCTCCTACGAGCAGTACTTC.

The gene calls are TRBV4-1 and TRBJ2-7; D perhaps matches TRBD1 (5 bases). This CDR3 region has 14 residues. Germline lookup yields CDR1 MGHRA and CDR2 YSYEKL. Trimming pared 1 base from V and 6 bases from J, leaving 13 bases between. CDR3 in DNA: TGCGCCAGCAGCCAAGTTCAGGGAAATTCCGAGCAGTACTTC. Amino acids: CASSQVQGNSEQYF.

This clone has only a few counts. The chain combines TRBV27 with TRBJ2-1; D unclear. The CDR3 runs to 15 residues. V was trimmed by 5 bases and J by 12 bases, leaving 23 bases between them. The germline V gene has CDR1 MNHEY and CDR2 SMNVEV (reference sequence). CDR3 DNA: TGTGCCAGCAGTCTTGACGTCCTACCCTATAACGCGCAGTTCTTC. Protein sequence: CASSLDVLPYNAQFF.

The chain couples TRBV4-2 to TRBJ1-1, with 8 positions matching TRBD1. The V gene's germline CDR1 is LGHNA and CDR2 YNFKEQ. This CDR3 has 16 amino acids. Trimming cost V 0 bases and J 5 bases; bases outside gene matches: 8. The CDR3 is CASSQDDRGWRTEAFF. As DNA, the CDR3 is TGTGCCAGCAGCCAAGATGACAGGGGCTGGCGGACTGAAGCTTTCTTT.

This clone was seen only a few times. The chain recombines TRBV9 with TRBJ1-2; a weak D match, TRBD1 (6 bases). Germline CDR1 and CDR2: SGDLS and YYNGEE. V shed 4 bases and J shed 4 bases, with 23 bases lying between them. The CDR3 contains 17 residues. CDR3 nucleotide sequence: TGTGCCAGCAGCCCTTTTGCGGCGCGCAGGGGCGGCTATGGCTACACCTTC. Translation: CASSPFAARRGGYGYTF.

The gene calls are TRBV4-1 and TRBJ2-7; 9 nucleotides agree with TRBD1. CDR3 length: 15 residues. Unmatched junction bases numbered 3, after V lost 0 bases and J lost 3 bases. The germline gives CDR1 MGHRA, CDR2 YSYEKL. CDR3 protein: CASSQDDRGYYEQYF. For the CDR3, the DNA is TGCGCCAGCAGCCAAGATGACAGGGGGTACTACGAGCAGTACTTC.

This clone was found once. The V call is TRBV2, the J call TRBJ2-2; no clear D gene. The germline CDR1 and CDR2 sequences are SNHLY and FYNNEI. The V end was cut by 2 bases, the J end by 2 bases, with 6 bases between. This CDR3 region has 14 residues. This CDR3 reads CASSEYRNTGELFF. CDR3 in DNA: TGTGCCAGCAGTGAATACAGAAACACCGGGGAGCTGTTTTTT. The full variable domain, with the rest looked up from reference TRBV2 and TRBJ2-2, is EPEVTQTPSHQVTQMGQEVILRCVPISNHLYFYWYRQILGQKVEFLVSFYNNEISEKSEIFDDQFSVERPDGSNFTLKIRSTKLEDSAMYFCASSEYRNTGELFFGEGSRLTVL.

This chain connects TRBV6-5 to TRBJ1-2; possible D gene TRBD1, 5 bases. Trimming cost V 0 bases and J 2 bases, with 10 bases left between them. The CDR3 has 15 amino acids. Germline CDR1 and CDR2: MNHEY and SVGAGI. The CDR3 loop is CASSYSGDMNYGYTF. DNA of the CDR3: TGTGCCAGCAGTTACTCAGGGGATATGAACTATGGCTACACCTTC.

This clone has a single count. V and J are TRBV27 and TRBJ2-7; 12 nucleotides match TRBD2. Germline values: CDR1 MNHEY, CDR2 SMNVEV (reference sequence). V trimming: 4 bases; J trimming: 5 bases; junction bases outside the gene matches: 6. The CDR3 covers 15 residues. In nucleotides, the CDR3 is TGTGCCAGCAGTTCTTGGACTAGCGGGAATAACGAGCAGTACTTC. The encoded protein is CASSSWTSGNNEQYF.

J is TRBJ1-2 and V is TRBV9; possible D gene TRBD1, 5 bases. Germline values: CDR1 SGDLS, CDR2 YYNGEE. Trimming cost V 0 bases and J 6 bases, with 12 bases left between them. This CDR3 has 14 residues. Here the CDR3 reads CASSVAAGIDGYTF. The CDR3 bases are TGTGCCAGCAGCGTAGCGGCAGGGATAGATGGCTACACCTTC.

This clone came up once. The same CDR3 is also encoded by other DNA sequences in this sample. The CDR3 nucleotides are TGTGCCAGCTCTCGATCCTACGAGCAGTACTTC. It translates to CASSRSYEQYF. The chain couples TRBV18 to TRBJ2-7; D is unclear. V was shortened by 6 bases and J by 1 base, with 4 bases between the two germline ends. Germline CDR1 KGHSH, CDR2 LQKENI. The CDR3 consists of 11 residues.

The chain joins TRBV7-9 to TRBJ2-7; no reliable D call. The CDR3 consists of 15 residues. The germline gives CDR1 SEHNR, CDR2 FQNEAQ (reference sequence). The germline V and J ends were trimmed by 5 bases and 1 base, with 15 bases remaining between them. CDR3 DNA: TGTGCCAGCAGCGAATCCCACGGCGTGTCCTACGAGCAGTACTTC. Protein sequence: CASSESHGVSYEQYF.

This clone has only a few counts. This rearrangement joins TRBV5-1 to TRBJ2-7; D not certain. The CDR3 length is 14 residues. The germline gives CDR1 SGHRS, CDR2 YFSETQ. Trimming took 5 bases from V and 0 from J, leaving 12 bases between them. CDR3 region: CASRQGIGSYEQYF. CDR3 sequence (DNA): TGCGCCAGCAGACAAGGGATTGGCTCCTACGAGCAGTACTTC.

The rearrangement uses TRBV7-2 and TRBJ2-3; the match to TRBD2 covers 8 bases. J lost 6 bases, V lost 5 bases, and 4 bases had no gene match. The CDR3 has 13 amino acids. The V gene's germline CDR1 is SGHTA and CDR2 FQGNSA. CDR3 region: CASSQWTSDTQYF. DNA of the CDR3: TGTGCCAGCAGCCAATGGACTAGCGATACGCAGTATTTT.

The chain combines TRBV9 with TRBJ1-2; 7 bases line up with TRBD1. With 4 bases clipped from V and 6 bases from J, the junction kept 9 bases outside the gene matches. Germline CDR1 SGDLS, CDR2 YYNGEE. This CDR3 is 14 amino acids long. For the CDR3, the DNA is TGTGCCAGCAGCCCAAAGCCAGGGGGGAATGGCTACACCTTC. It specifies CASSPKPGGNGYTF.

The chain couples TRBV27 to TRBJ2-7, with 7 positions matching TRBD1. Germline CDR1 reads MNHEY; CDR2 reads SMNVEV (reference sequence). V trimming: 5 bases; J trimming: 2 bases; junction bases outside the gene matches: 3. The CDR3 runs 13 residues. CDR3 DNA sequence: TGTGCCAGCAGTCGAGGACAGGCCTACGAGCAGTACTTC. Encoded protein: CASSRGQAYEQYF.